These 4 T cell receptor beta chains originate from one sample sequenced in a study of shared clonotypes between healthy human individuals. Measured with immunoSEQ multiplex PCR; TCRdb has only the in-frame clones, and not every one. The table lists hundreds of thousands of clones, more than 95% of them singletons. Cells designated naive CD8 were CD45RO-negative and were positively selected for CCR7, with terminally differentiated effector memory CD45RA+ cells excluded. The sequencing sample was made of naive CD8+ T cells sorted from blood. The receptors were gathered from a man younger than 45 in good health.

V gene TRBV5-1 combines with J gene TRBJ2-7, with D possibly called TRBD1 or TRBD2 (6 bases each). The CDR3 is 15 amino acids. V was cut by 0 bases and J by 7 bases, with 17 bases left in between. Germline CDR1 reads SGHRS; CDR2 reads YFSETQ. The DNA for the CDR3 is TGCGCCAGCAGCTTGGAGGGGGGCCCCATCTTGGAGCAGTACTTC. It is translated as CASSLEGGPILEQYF.

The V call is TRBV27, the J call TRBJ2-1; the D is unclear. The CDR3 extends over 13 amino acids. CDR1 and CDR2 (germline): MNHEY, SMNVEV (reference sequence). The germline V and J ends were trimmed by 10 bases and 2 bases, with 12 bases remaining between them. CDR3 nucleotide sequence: TGTGCCACGACGGGTCCAGCCTACAATGAGCAGTTCTTC. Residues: CATTGPAYNEQFF.

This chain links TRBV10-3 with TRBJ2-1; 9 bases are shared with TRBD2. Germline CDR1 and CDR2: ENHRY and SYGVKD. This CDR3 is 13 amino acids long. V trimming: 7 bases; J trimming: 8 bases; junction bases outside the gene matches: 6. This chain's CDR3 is CAINEGLAHEQFF. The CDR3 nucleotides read TGTGCCATCAACGAGGGACTAGCTCATGAGCAGTTCTTC.

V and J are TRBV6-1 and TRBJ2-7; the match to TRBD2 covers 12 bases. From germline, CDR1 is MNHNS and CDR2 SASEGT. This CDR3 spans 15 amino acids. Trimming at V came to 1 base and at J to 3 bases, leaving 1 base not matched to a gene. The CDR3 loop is CASSEGLAGDYEQYF. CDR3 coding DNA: TGTGCCAGCAGTGAAGGACTAGCGGGAGACTACGAGCAGTACTTC.